This T cell receptor (beta chain) was identified during a study of liver allograft versus peripheral blood T cells. Across the study: Transplanted livers held T cell receptor repertoires, and these were compared with repertoires in recipients' peripheral blood.

Germline V gene lookup returns CDR1 KGHSH and CDR2 LQKENI. The trim removed 3 bases at V and 2 bases at J, leaving 10 bases unmatched. The CDR3 has 18 amino acids. TCRdb re-derived calls from the reads in MiXCR, one entry per CDR3 protein. The data contain approximately 12,000 distinct CDR3 sequences, approximately 22% of them singletons. The clonotype originates from a human patient who had a liver transplant. Some of these T cells may belong to the graft donor. The chain employs TRBV18 and TRBJ2-4; 10 bases match TRBD2. CDR3 sequence reads: CASSPTGTSVDTKNIQYF. The CDR3 bases are TGTGCCAGCTCACCGACCGGGACTAGCGTGGATACCAAAAACATTCAGTACTTC. Drawing the rest from reference TRBV18 and TRBJ2-4, the complete variable domain is NAGVMQNPRHLVRRRGQEARLRCSPMKGHSHVYWYRQLPEEGLKFMVYLQKENIIDESGMPKERFSAEFPKEGPSILRIQQVVRGDSAAYFCASSPTGTSVDTKNIQYFGAGTRLSVL.